The 15 T cell receptor beta chains given below trace back to one sample, sequenced in a study of T cell responses to AZD1222 COVID-19 vaccine. Repertoires were generated with immunoSEQ multiplex PCR, while TCRdb's copy carries only in-frame clones and drops some. The sample shows approximately 110,000 clones, more than 65% of them seen only once. The sample in question was peripheral blood, obtained on day 0 of AZD1222 vaccination. These receptors all come from an adult in good health.

The chain links TRBV29-1 to TRBJ2-1, with D tentatively TRBD1 (6 bases). Trimming left V 7 bases short and J 2 bases short, with 15 bases between. The CDR3 has 14 residues. Germline CDR1 SQVTM, CDR2 ANQGSEA. The chain's CDR3 is CSASDSRPYNEQFF. Here the CDR3 DNA reads TGCAGCGCCTCGGACAGTCGACCCTACAATGAGCAGTTCTTC.

The chain joins TRBV4-2 to TRBJ2-3; 11 bases match TRBD1. The germline V gene has CDR1 LGHNA and CDR2 YNFKEQ. After removal of 3 bases from V and 3 bases from J, the junction contained 8 bases not matched to a gene. The CDR3 has 17 residues. The CDR3 DNA sequence: TGTGCCAGCAGCCAGGCTAAGGGACAGGGGGTTACAGATACGCAGTATTTT. Its protein product is CASSQAKGQGVTDTQYF.

V and J are TRBV30 and TRBJ1-6, with D hard to call. The germline V and J ends were trimmed by 3 bases and 0 bases, with 9 bases remaining between them. The CDR3 contains 15 residues. Looked up from germline, CDR1 is GTSNPN and CDR2 is SVGIG (reference sequence). CDR3 DNA: TGTGCCTGGAGGGGGATTAGCTCCTATAATTCACCCCTCCACTTT. Translating it yields CAWRGISSYNSPLHF.

This clone was detected only once. The chain joins TRBV6-5 to TRBJ2-7, with D possibly matching TRBD1 (5 bases). The V end was cut by 7 bases, the J end by 0 bases, with 10 bases between. CDR1 is MNHEY and CDR2 is SVGAGI in the germline V gene. The CDR3 sequence is 13 residues long. The CDR3: CASILDSSYEQYF. The CDR3 nucleotides are TGTGCCAGCATCCTCGACAGCTCCTACGAGCAGTACTTC.

As DNA, the CDR3 is TGCAGCGTTGAATGGGGGGCAGGGTGGACCCAGTACTTC. This gives the protein CSVEWGAGWTQYF. The chain uses TRBV29-1 and TRBJ2-5; D assignment may be TRBD1 or TRBD2 (6 bases each). The CDR3 contains 13 residues. CDR1 and CDR2 (germline): SQVTM, ANQGSEA. The V end was cut by 2 bases, the J end by 7 bases, with 14 bases between.

This clone was counted a single time. V is TRBV28 and J is TRBJ1-5, with D maybe TRBD1 (6 bases). CDR3 length: 18 amino acids. V lost 6 bases, J lost 3 bases, and 24 bases lay in between. Germline CDR1 is MDHEN and CDR2 is SYDVKM. As DNA, the CDR3 is TGTGCCAGCAGCCCACCGTTCCGATCAGGGGCCCTCAATCAGCCCCAGCATTTT. Amino acid sequence: CASSPPFRSGALNQPQHF. The variable domain in full, completed from reference TRBV28 and TRBJ1-5, reads DVKVTQSSRYLVKRTGEKVFLECVQDMDHENMFWYRQDPGLGLRLIYFSYDVKMKEKGDIPEGYSVSREKKERFSLILESASTNQTSMYLCASSPPFRSGALNQPQHFGDGTRLSIL.

The chain recombines TRBV28 with TRBJ2-4; D gene ambiguous. The CDR3 runs 11 residues. The germline V gene encodes CDR1 MDHEN and CDR2 SYDVKM. V was trimmed by 7 bases and J by 6 bases, leaving 7 bases between them. The CDR3 DNA follows: TGTGCCAGCAAAGAGCTAAACATTCAGTACTTC. Protein product: CASKELNIQYF.

This chain links TRBV5-4 with TRBJ2-7, with D perhaps TRBD1 (6 bases). The CDR3 spans 14 residues. Germline CDR1 and CDR2: SGHNT and YYREEE (reference sequence). The V and J ends lost 2 bases and 5 bases respectively, with 14 bases between them. The CDR3 loop reads CASSLIRGGHEQYF. Here the CDR3 DNA reads TGTGCCAGCAGCTTAATCAGGGGTGGCCACGAGCAGTACTTC.

The chain uses TRBV6-5 and TRBJ1-2; D might be TRBD1 (5 bases). The CDR3 runs 13 residues. The V end was cut by 5 bases, the J end by 0 bases, with 7 bases between. Germline V gene sequence: CDR1 MNHEY, CDR2 SVGAGI. The CDR3 protein is CASSPRANYGYTF. The CDR3 region has the DNA TGTGCCAGCAGTCCCAGGGCTAACTATGGCTACACCTTC.

In its sample, this clone was seen once. The V and J genes are TRBV4-1 and TRBJ2-5; no clear D. Looked up from germline, CDR1 is MGHRA and CDR2 is YSYEKL. The CDR3 has 11 amino acids. V was clipped by 5 bases and J by 1 base, with 2 bases between them. The CDR3, as DNA: TGCGCCAGCAGCTCCCAAGAGACCCAGTACTTC. Its translation is CASSSQETQYF.

The rearrangement uses TRBV19 and TRBJ1-2; D perhaps matches TRBD1 (5 bases). Germline V gene data show CDR1 as LNHDA and CDR2 as SQIVND (reference sequence). The V and J ends lost 0 bases and 1 base respectively, with 12 bases between them. This CDR3 has 16 residues. Here the CDR3 reads CASSIDSFQGNYGYTF. CDR3 in DNA: TGTGCCAGTAGTATAGATTCATTTCAGGGTAACTATGGCTACACCTTC.

The chain carries TRBV4-2 and TRBJ1-5, with TRBD1 as a possible D gene (5 bases). The CDR3 contains 14 residues. V was trimmed by 5 bases and J by 5 bases, leaving 13 bases between them. Looked up from germline, CDR1 is LGHNA and CDR2 is YNFKEQ. The CDR3 coding sequence is TGTGCCAGCAGCTCACAGGACGGCTATCAGCCCCAGCATTTT. It translates to CASSSQDGYQPQHF.

V and J are TRBV19 and TRBJ1-1; TRBD1 matches 8 bases. Germline V CDR1 and CDR2: LNHDA, SQIVND (reference sequence). Germline trimming cut 5 bases from V and 5 bases from J; bases unmatched to any gene: 10. The CDR3 contains 15 residues. The CDR3 bases are TGTGCCAGTAGTGCCTCAGGGGGCGGAGGGACTGAAGCTTTCTTT. Translated, it gives CASSASGGGGTEAFF.

The chain uses TRBV28 and TRBJ1-2; 9 bases fit TRBD1. V lost 5 bases and J lost 4; bases outside the gene matches: 5. The CDR3 spans 14 residues. Germline V gene data show CDR1 as MDHEN and CDR2 as SYDVKM. The CDR3 here is CASSAGTGIYGYTF. CDR3 in DNA: TGTGCCAGCAGTGCCGGGACAGGGATCTATGGCTACACCTTC.

The chain links TRBV19 to TRBJ1-1, with D uncertain. Trimming took off 5 bases at V and 10 bases at J, with 20 bases between the two ends. CDR1 and CDR2 from the germline V gene are LNHDA and SQIVND (reference sequence). This CDR3 contains 14 residues. CDR3 in amino acids: CASSPRKEGIVAFF. The CDR3 DNA reads as TGTGCCAGTAGTCCCAGGAAGGAGGGAATAGTAGCTTTCTTT. Supplemented by reference TRBV19 and TRBJ1-1, the full variable domain reads DGGITQSPKYLFRKEGQNVTLSCEQNLNHDAMYWYRQDPGQGLRLIYYSQIVNDFQKGDIAEGYSVSREKKESFPLTVTSAQKNPTAFYLCASSPRKEGIVAFFGQGTRLTVV.